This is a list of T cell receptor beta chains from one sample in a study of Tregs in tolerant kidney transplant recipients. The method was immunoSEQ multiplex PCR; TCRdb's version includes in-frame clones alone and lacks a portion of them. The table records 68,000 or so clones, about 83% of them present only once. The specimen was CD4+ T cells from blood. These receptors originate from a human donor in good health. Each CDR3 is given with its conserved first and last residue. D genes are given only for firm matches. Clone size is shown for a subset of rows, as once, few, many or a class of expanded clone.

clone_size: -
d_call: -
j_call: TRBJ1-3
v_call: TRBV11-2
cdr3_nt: TGTGCCAGCAGCTCTTCTCCGGGAAACACCATATATTTT
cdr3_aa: CASSSSPGNTIYF

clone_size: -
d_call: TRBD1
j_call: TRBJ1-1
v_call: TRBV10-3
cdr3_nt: TGTGCCACCCTCCGGGACAGAACTTACATGAACACTGAAGCTTTCTTT
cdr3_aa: CATLRDRTYMNTEAFF

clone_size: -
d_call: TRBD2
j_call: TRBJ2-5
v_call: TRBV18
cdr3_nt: TGTGCCAGCTCACCACGGCTAGCGGGAGGAGAGACCCAGTACTTC
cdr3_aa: CASSPRLAGGETQYF

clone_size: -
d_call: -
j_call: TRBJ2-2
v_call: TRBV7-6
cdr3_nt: TGTGCCAGCAGCTTAAGTCAGGGGACCGGGGAGCTGTTTTTT
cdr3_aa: CASSLSQGTGELFF

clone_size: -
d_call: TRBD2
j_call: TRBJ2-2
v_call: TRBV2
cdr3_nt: TGTGCCAGCAAAGGCGGGAGAAACACCGGGGAGCTGTTTTTT
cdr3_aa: CASKGGRNTGELFF

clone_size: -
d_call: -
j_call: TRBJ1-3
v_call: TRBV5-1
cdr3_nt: TGCGCCAGCAGCTCTGGATCCTTCTCTGGAAACACCATATATTTT
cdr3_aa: CASSSGSFSGNTIYF

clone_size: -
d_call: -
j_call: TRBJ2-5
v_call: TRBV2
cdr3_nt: TGTGCCAGCAGTGAAGCCCGGACCGGAGGGGAGACCCAGTACTTC
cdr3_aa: CASSEARTGGETQYF

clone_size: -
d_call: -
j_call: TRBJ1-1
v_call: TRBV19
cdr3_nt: TGTGCCAGTAGGCGAGGAACTAACACTGAAGCTTTCTTT
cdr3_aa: CASRRGTNTEAFF

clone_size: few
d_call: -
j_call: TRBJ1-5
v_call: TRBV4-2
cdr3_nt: TGTGCCAGCAGCCAATCTCCCACCCCATATAGCAATCAGCCCCAGCATTTT
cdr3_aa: CASSQSPTPYSNQPQHF

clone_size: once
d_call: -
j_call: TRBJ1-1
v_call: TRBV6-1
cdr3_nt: TGTGCCAGCAGTGATTTAGGGAGAGGGAACACTGAAGCTTTCTTT
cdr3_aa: CASSDLGRGNTEAFF

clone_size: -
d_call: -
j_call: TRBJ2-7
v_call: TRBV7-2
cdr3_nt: TGTGCCAGCAGTCTTGACCGTTTAAGCTCCTACGAGCAGTACTTC
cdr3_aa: CASSLDRLSSYEQYF

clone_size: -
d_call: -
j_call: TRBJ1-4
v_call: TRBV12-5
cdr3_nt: TGTGCTAGTGGTGATGACAGGAGAGGAGATGAAAAACTGTTTTTT
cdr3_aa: CASGDDRRGDEKLFF

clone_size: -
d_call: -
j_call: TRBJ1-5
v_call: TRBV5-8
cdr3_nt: TGTGCCAGCAGCCCGGGGCAGGTGGGCAATCAGCCCCAGCATTTT
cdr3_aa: CASSPGQVGNQPQHF

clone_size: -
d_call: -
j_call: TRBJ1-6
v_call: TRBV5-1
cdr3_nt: TGCGCCAGCAGCTTGGCCTACTCTAGAGGACCCCTCCACTTT
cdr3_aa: CASSLAYSRGPLHF

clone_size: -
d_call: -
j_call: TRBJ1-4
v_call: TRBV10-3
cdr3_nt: TGTGCCATCAGTGGATCGTCCTATGGGGGCAGTGAAAAACTGTTTTTT
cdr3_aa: CAISGSSYGGSEKLFF

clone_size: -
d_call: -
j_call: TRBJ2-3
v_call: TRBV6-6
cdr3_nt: TGTGCCAGCAGTTACGGAGCCCCTAGGGCAGATACGCAGTATTTT
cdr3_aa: CASSYGAPRADTQYF

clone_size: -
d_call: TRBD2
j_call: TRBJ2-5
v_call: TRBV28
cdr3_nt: TGTGCCAGCAGCTCCAGCGGGAGTTTAGAGACCCAGTACTTC
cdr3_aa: CASSSSGSLETQYF

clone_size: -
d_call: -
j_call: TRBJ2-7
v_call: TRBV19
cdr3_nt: TGTGCCAGTAGTTCGGGACATGGGCACGAGCAGTACTTC
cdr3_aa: CASSSGHGHEQYF

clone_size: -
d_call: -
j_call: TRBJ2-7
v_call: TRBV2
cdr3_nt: TGTGCCAGCAGTGAAGCGGCCGAGCAGTACTTC
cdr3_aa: CASSEAAEQYF

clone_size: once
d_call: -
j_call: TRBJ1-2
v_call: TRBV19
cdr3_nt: TGTGCCAGTAGTATCCGGGAGCTTTATGGCTACACCTTC
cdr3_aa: CASSIRELYGYTF

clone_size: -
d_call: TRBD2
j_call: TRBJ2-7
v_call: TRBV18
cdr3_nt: TGTGCCAGCTCACTTGGCCGCACTAGCGGGAGTTTCTCCTACGAGCAGTACTTC
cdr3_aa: CASSLGRTSGSFSYEQYF

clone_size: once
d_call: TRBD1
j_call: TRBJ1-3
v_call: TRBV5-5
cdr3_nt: TGTGCCAGCAGCCCGGGACAGGGGGCGGGAGGAAACACCATATATTTT
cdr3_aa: CASSPGQGAGGNTIYF

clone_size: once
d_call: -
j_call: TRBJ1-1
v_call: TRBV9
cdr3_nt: TGTGCCAGCAGCGTAGGTGGGTACACTGAAGCTTTCTTT
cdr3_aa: CASSVGGYTEAFF

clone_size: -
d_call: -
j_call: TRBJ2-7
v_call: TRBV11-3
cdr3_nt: TGTGCCAGCAGCTTAGGTCGGGGTTTATCCTACGAGCAGTACTTC
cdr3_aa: CASSLGRGLSYEQYF

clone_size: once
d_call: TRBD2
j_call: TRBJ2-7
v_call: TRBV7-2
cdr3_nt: TGTGCCAGCAGCTTAGTCGCGGGAGAGAACGAGCAGTACTTC
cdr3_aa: CASSLVAGENEQYF

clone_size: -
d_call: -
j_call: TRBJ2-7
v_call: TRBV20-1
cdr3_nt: TGCAGTGCTAGTGACTTGGCCGAGCAGTACTTC
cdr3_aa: CSASDLAEQYF

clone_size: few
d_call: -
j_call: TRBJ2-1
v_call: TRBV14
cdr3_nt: TGTGCCAGCAGCCAGATTGTTGGAGGGAGAGTAGCAAATGAGCAGTTCTTC
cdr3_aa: CASSQIVGGRVANEQFF

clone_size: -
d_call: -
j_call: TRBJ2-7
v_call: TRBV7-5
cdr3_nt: TGTGCCAGAAGCTGGACTAGCGGGGTGACCTACGAGCAGTACTTC
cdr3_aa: CARSWTSGVTYEQYF

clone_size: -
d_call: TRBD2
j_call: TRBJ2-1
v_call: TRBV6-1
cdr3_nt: TGTGCCAGCAGTGAAGCGGGACTAGCGGGAGCTACTCCCCCCTACAATGAGCAGTTCTTC
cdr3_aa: CASSEAGLAGATPPYNEQFF

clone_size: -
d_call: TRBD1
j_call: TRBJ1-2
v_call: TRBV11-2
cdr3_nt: TGTGCCGGCAGCCCAGGGACAGGGGGTGTACAAAACTATGGCTACACCTTC
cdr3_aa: CAGSPGTGGVQNYGYTF

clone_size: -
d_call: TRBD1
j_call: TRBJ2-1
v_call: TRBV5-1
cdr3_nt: TGCGCCAGCAGCTCGTCACAGGGGAGTGGACCATACAATGAGCAGTTCTTC
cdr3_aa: CASSSSQGSGPYNEQFF

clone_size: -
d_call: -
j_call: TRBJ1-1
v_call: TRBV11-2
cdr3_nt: TGTGCCAGCAGCTTTGCCCGTGCGACTGAAGCTTTCTTT
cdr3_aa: CASSFARATEAFF

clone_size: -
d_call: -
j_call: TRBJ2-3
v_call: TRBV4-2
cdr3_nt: TGTGCCAGCAGCTCCCGGGCAGATACGCAGTATTTT
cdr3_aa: CASSSRADTQYF

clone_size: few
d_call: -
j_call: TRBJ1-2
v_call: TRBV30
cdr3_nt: TGTGCCTGGAGTGATCAACCGGGGGGAGCAGGCGGCTACACCTTC
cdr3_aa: CAWSDQPGGAGGYTF

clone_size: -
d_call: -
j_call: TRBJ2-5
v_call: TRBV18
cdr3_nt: TGTGCCAGCTCACCGGGCCAACAAGAGACCCAGTACTTC
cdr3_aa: CASSPGQQETQYF

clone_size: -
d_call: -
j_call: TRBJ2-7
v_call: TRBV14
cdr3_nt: TGTGCCAGCAGCCAGCGACAGGAATACGAGCAGTACTTC
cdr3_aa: CASSQRQEYEQYF

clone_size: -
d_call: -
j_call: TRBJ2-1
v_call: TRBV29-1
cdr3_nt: TGCAGCGTTGAAGGGGGACGGGCGAGCTCCTACAATGAGCAGTTCTTC
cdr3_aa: CSVEGGRASSYNEQFF

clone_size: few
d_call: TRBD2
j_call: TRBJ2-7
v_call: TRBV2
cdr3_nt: TGTGCCAGCAGAGCCGGACTAGCGGGGGGCTACGAGCAGTACTTC
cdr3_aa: CASRAGLAGGYEQYF

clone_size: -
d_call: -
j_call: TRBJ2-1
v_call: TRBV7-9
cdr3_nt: TGTGCCAGCAGCTTAATGGGATACGACAATGAGCAGTTCTTC
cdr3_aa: CASSLMGYDNEQFF

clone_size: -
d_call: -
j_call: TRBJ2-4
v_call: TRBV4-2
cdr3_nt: TGTGCCAGCAGCCAAGGATCGGGCGACTCCGTATACTTAGCCAAAAACATTCAGTACTTC
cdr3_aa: CASSQGSGDSVYLAKNIQYF

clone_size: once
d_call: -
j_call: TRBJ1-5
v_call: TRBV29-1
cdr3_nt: TGCAGCGTACAGGGACATAGCAATCAGCCCCAGCATTTT
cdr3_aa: CSVQGHSNQPQHF

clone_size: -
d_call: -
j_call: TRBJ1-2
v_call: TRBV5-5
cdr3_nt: TGTGCCAGCAGCCTCGCCCGGGGCTATGGCTACACCTTC
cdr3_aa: CASSLARGYGYTF

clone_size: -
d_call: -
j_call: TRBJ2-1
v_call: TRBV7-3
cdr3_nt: TGTGCCAGCAGCTTACAGGGGCAACAGGAGCAGTTCTTC
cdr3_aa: CASSLQGQQEQFF

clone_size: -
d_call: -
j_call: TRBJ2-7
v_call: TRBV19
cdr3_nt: TGTGCCAGTAGTCCGGCCCGGCTCGCGGGGGCGGGGGACGAGCAGTACTTC
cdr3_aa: CASSPARLAGAGDEQYF

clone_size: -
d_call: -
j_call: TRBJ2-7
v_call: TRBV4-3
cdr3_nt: TGCGCCAGCAGCCAAGATAAGTCCCCGCTAGGGGGGTACGAGCAGTACTTC
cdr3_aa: CASSQDKSPLGGYEQYF

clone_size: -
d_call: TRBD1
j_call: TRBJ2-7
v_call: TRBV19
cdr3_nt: TGTGCCAGCTCTCCCGGGACAGGGGTTGAGCAGTACTTC
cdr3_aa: CASSPGTGVEQYF

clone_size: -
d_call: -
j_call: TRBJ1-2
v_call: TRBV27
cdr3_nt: TGTGCCAGCAGTTGGGCCGGGACACCGAAATTCTATGGCTACACCTTC
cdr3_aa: CASSWAGTPKFYGYTF

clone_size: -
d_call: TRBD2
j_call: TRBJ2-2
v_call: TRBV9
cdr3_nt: TGTGCCAGCAGCGTAGCCCCTAGCGGGGGGTCCATCACCGGGGAGCTGTTTTTT
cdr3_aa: CASSVAPSGGSITGELFF

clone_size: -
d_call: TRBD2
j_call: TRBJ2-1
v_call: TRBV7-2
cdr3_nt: TGTGCCAGCAGCTTCATACTAGCGACCAATGAGCAGTTCTTC
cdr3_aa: CASSFILATNEQFF

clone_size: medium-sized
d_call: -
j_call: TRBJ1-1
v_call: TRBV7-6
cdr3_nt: TGTGCCAGCAGCTCCGACAACCTGCCAAACACTGAAGCTTTCTTT
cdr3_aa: CASSSDNLPNTEAFF

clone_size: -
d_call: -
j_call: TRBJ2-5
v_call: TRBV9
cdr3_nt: TGTGCCAGCAGCCACCCCCTCGGAGGGGAGACCCAGTACTTC
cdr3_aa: CASSHPLGGETQYF

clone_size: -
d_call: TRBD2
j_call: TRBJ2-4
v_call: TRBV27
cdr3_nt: TGTGCCAGCACCCCCTTCGGGACTAGCGACTACATTCAGTACTTC
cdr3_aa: CASTPFGTSDYIQYF